This T cell receptor beta chain was profiled in a study of blood T cell repertoires in COVID-19. On the study more broadly: The United States, Italy and Spain provided the acute and convalescent COVID-19 samples. PBMCs, B-cell-depleted T cells, or T cells were the source of the cDNA or gDNA that made up the material.

In the original processing: Cell counts per sample came from amplifying reference gene primers. TCRdb keeps only in-frame clones here, not all; method: immunoSEQ multiplex PCR. Clonal size and the V and J genes are those of that table, whereas D and trimming came from the DNA. Of about 100,000 clones in the sample, about 86% were seen once. This CDR3 is 12 amino acids long. Germline CDR1 MGHRA, CDR2 YSYEKL. V lost 2 bases, J lost 7 bases, and 9 bases lay in between. Before being deemed recovered, Cohort 3 donors had two negative PCRs, clearance, or symptom resolution. The receptor's source is a woman in her forties or fifties who had recovered from COVID-19. Material for sequencing was PBMCs or T cells enriched from blood (not recorded which). This chain joins TRBV4-1 and TRBJ2-7, with TRBD2 as a possible D gene (6 bases). DNA for the CDR3: TGCGCCAGCAGCCAACCTGCGGGGGAGCAGTACTTC. Amino acids: CASSQPAGEQYF.